The 19 T cell receptor beta chains below all came from one sample that was sequenced in a study of blood T cell repertoires in COVID-19. Some clones are missing from TCRdb's copy, which holds only in-frame ones; the method was immunoSEQ multiplex PCR. The data hold tens of thousands of clones, with approximately 92% observed a single time. The sample comprised peripheral blood. These receptors were collected from an elderly man with acute or convalescent COVID-19.

The V call is TRBV19, the J call TRBJ1-1; 10 positions agree with TRBD1. The germline CDR1 and CDR2 sequences are LNHDA and SQIVND (reference sequence). The CDR3 is 14 amino acids. V gave up 4 bases and J gave up 3 bases; unmatched junction bases: 2. Here the CDR3 DNA reads TGTGCCAGTAGTACCGGACAGGGGGACACTGAAGCTTTCTTT. Amino acids: CASSTGQGDTEAFF.

V usage is TRBV10-1 and J usage is TRBJ2-3; no clear D. The V and J ends lost 8 bases and 6 bases respectively, with 9 bases between them. The germline CDR1 and CDR2 sequences are WNHNN and SYGVQD (reference sequence). This CDR3 contains 11 residues. As DNA, the CDR3 is TGCGCCAGCTCGAGTTTGGATACGCAGTATTTT. Encoded protein: CASSSLDTQYF.

The rearrangement uses TRBV20-1 and TRBJ1-2; the D is unclear. CDR3 size: 11 residues. Germline lookup yields CDR1 DFQATT and CDR2 SNEGSKA (reference sequence). Deletions cut 6 bases from V and 8 bases from J, with 13 bases between. As DNA, the CDR3 is TGCAGTGCCCCAGCGGCCGGAGGCTACACCTTC. This gives the protein CSAPAAGGYTF.

This CDR3 is CASSRESFMNTEAFF. The CDR3 DNA is TGTGCCAGCAGCCGAGAATCTTTTATGAACACTGAAGCTTTCTTT. V is TRBV3-1 (or the pseudogene TRBV3-2) and J is TRBJ1-1; D unresolved. CDR3 length equals 15 residues. Trimming removed 4 bases at V and 0 bases at J, with 12 bases between. Germline assignment: CDR1 LGHDT and CDR2 YNNKEL (reference sequence).

CDR3 amino acids: CASSLQGDGGNTIYF. The CDR3, as DNA: TGCGCCAGCAGCTTACAGGGGGATGGGGGAAACACCATATATTTT. The chain joins TRBV5-1 to TRBJ1-3; 8 bases are shared with TRBD1. CDR3 size: 15 residues. CDR1 is SGHRS and CDR2 is YFSETQ in the germline V gene. Trimming at V came to 2 bases and at J to 4 bases, leaving 5 bases not matched to a gene.

The chain employs TRBV2 and TRBJ2-5; 7 positions match TRBD1. Trimming removed 8 bases from V and 14 bases from J; junction bases left unmatched: 8. Germline V gene data show CDR1 as SNHLY and CDR2 as FYNNEI. The CDR3 loop spans 10 amino acids. In DNA, the CDR3 is TGTGCCAGCTTCGCCGGGACAGTTTACTTC. It translates to CASFAGTVYF.

The count of this clone is one. V and J are TRBV7-2 and TRBJ1-5; a weak D match, TRBD1 (5 bases). V was trimmed by 5 bases and J by 6 bases, leaving 14 bases between them. The length of the CDR3 is 14 residues. Germline V gene data show CDR1 as SGHTA and CDR2 as FQGNSA. The CDR3 loop is CASSPWGGRQPQHF. CDR3 DNA: TGTGCCAGCAGCCCATGGGGGGGTCGTCAGCCCCAGCATTTT. Full variable domain (remainder filled in from reference TRBV7-2 and TRBJ1-5): GAGVSQSPSNKVTEKGKDVELRCDPISGHTALYWYRQSLGQGLEFLIYFQGNSAPDKSGLPSDRFSAERTGGSVSTLTIQRTQQEDSAVYLCASSPWGGRQPQHFGDGTRLSIL.

The chain links TRBV4-1 to TRBJ1-4, with no clear D. Deletions cut 1 base from V and 0 bases from J, with 12 bases between. The CDR3 sequence is 17 residues long. The germline CDR1 and CDR2 sequences are MGHRA and YSYEKL. In nucleotides, the CDR3 is TGCGCCAGCAGCCAAGTAGGCCAGGTTGCAACTAATGAAAAACTGTTTTTT. This translates into CASSQVGQVATNEKLFF.

This sequence joins TRBV5-1 and TRBJ2-1; no clear D. Trimming pared 3 bases from V and 7 bases from J, leaving 11 bases between. The V gene's germline CDR1 is SGHRS and CDR2 YFSETQ. CDR3 length: 13 residues. CDR3 in amino acids: CASSSSQWNEQFF. DNA of the CDR3: TGCGCCAGCAGCTCCTCACAGTGGAATGAGCAGTTCTTC.

V usage is TRBV24-1 and J usage is TRBJ1-2; 9 bases are shared with TRBD1. V was clipped by 10 bases and J by 3 bases; unmatched bases: 17. Germline V gene lookup returns CDR1 KGHDR and CDR2 SFDVKD. The CDR3 contains 17 residues. The CDR3 here is CATTFPGQGSGDYGYTF. As DNA, the CDR3 is TGTGCCACTACTTTCCCGGGACAGGGATCAGGGGACTATGGCTACACCTTC.

This chain uses TRBV2 with TRBJ1-1; no firm D call. This CDR3 region has 14 residues. V lost 6 bases and J 1 base, leaving 12 bases between the germline ends. Germline CDR1 SNHLY, CDR2 FYNNEI. CDR3 nucleotides: TGTGCCAGCAGGGGAGGAGTTTGGAACACTGAAGCTTTCTTT. It specifies CASRGGVWNTEAFF.

The genes are TRBV21-1 and TRBJ1-5; the table's TRBD1 call for D was not verified on the DNA. TRBV21-1 corresponds to a pseudogene. The CDR3 runs 15 residues. In DNA, the CDR3 is TGTGCCAGCCGCGATGGGACAGGGAAAAATCAGCCCCAGCATTTT. Translating gives CASRDGTGKNQPQHF.

The chain employs TRBV6-6 and TRBJ1-1, with no clear D. The V gene lost 5 bases and the J gene lost 4 bases, with 14 bases spanning the gap. Germline CDR1 and CDR2: MNHNY and SVGAGI (reference sequence). The CDR3 has 14 amino acids. CDR3 DNA sequence: TGTGCCAGCAGTGGGTCCGGGATAGGCACTGAAGCTTTCTTT. This sequence encodes CASSGSGIGTEAFF.

The CDR3 nucleotides are TGTGCCAGCAGCTTACGGGTCGAGTGGGAGCGGCGCAACGAGCAGTACTTC. Translation: CASSLRVEWERRNEQYF. The chain is built from TRBV7-2 and TRBJ2-7; TRBD2 is a possible D gene (5 bases). There are 17 residues in the CDR3. Looked up from germline, CDR1 is SGHTA and CDR2 is FQGNSA. V was clipped by 2 bases and J by 5 bases, with 22 bases between them.

The V call is TRBV2, the J call TRBJ1-6; maybe TRBD1 (6 bases). The V gene lost 10 bases and the J gene lost 0 bases, with 10 bases spanning the gap. Germline-derived CDR1 and CDR2 are SNHLY and FYNNEI. The CDR3 extends over 14 amino acids. CDR3 sequence reads: CAKGGSSYNSPLHF. The CDR3, as DNA: TGTGCCAAGGGGGGGAGCTCCTATAATTCACCCCTCCACTTT. Combining the CDR3 with reference TRBV2 and TRBJ1-6 gives the whole variable domain EPEVTQTPSHQVTQMGQEVILRCVPISNHLYFYWYRQILGQKVEFLVSFYNNEISEKSEIFDDQFSVERPDGSNFTLKIRSTKLEDSAMYFCAKGGSSYNSPLHFGNGTRLTVT.

The chain is built from TRBV11-3 and TRBJ1-1; weak D call: TRBD1 (5 bases). Germline V gene data show CDR1 as SGHNT and CDR2 as YENEEA. The length of the CDR3 is 14 residues. V was shortened by 0 bases and J by 2 bases, with 7 bases between the two germline ends. The CDR3 is CASSLEGDNTEAFF. The CDR3 DNA follows: TGTGCCAGCAGCTTAGAAGGGGATAACACTGAAGCTTTCTTT.

The V gene is TRBV30, the J gene TRBJ1-1; D is possibly TRBD1 (5 bases). Deletions cut 0 bases from V and 1 base from J, with 12 bases between. From germline, CDR1 is GTSNPN and CDR2 SVGIG (reference sequence). The CDR3 is 15 residues long. CDR3: CAWSVLGGWNTEAFF. The CDR3 DNA reads TGTGCCTGGAGTGTACTGGGGGGATGGAACACTGAAGCTTTCTTT. Full variable domain (rest looked up from reference TRBV30 and TRBJ1-1): SQTIHQWPATLVQPVGSPLSLECTVEGTSNPNLYWYRQAAGRGLQLLFYSVGIGQISSEVPQNLSASRPQDRQFILSSKKLLLSDSGFYLCAWSVLGGWNTEAFFGQGTRLTVV.

The rearrangement uses TRBV5-1 and TRBJ2-4; TRBD1 might be the D (5 bases). Germline CDR1 reads SGHRS; CDR2 reads YFSETQ. The CDR3 is 13 residues long. Trimming took 5 bases from V and 2 from J, leaving 8 bases between them. The CDR3 nucleotides read TGCGCCAGCAGTCAGGGAACCAAAAACATTCAGTACTTC. Translating gives CASSQGTKNIQYF. The entire variable domain, with the rest obtained from reference TRBV5-1 and TRBJ2-4, is as follows: KAGVTQTPRYLIKTRGQQVTLSCSPISGHRSVSWYQQTPGQGLQFLFEYFSETQRNKGNFPGRFSGRQFSNSRSEMNVSTLELGDSALYLCASSQGTKNIQYFGAGTRLSVL.

This chain joins TRBV7-3 and TRBJ2-3; maybe TRBD2 (7 bases). The germline V and J ends were trimmed by 5 bases and 7 bases, with 16 bases remaining between them. Germline V CDR1 and CDR2: SGHTA, FQGTGA. The CDR3 spans 14 residues. CDR3 sequence: CASSPWGGINTQYF. The CDR3 DNA follows: TGTGCCAGCAGCCCCTGGGGGGGCATAAATACGCAGTATTTT. Using reference TRBV7-3 and TRBJ2-3 for the parts outside the CDR3, the full variable domain is GAGVSQTPSNKVTEKGKYVELRCDPISGHTALYWYRQSLGQGPEFLIYFQGTGAADDSGLPNDRFFAVRPEGSVSTLKIQRTERGDSAVYLCASSPWGGINTQYFGPGTRLTVL.